These 17 T cell receptor beta chains were sequenced from one sample in a study of T cell repertoires in cytomegalovirus infection. TCRdb called the reads again in MiXCR, with one record for every CDR3 protein. The table includes more than 650,000 distinct CDR3 sequences, less than 40% detected once. Sequencing used PBMCs. The receptors were gathered from a human donor in good health (CMV status not recorded). Some clones in this sample may be carry-over from other donors' samples.

This chain links TRBV4-1 with TRBJ1-1; TRBD1 matches at 7 bases. CDR1 is MGHRA and CDR2 is YSYEKL in the germline V gene. The trim removed 1 base at V and 4 bases at J, leaving 9 bases unmatched. The length of the CDR3 is 16 residues. CDR3 in amino acids: CASSQVPTAGGTEAFF. The CDR3 DNA reads as TGCGCCAGCAGCCAAGTCCCCACGGCAGGGGGCACTGAAGCTTTCTTT.

This clonotype occurred a few times. The rearrangement links TRBV6-2 or TRBV6-3 to TRBJ1-5, with D possibly TRBD1 on 5 matching bases. This CDR3 contains 16 residues. Trimming stripped 4 bases from V and 0 bases from J, with 13 bases between. CDR1 and CDR2 from the germline V gene are MNHEY and SVGEGT. This CDR3 is CASSSRQINSNQPQHF. The CDR3 DNA is TGTGCCAGCAGTTCGCGACAGATAAATAGCAATCAGCCCCAGCATTTT.

This clonotype was detected a few times. The gene calls are TRBV19 and TRBJ1-1, with 7 nucleotides matching TRBD1. V dropped 8 bases and J dropped 1; count of bases not matched to a gene: 7. The CDR3 sequence is 14 residues long. Germline lookup yields CDR1 LNHDA and CDR2 SQIVND (reference sequence). CDR3 region: CASRQGPTNTEAFF. The CDR3 coding sequence is TGTGCCAGTCGACAGGGTCCGACGAACACTGAAGCTTTCTTT.

This clonotype was recorded a few times. CDR3 bases: TGCAGTGCTGAGCCGGGACTAGCGGGAGAGACCCAGTACTTC. Residues: CSAEPGLAGETQYF. The chain couples TRBV20-1 to TRBJ2-5; TRBD2 matches 12 bases. The junction had 5 bases not matched to a gene; V was cut back by 5 bases and J by 4 bases. This CDR3 has 14 amino acids. Germline V CDR1 and CDR2: DFQATT, SNEGSKA (reference sequence).

This clonotype was counted between two and nine times. The chain links TRBV5-4 to TRBJ2-1, with D unresolved. Germline V CDR1 and CDR2: SGHNT, YYREEE (reference sequence). The germline V and J ends were trimmed by 4 bases and 9 bases, with 11 bases remaining between them. The CDR3 is 12 amino acids. DNA of the CDR3: TGTGCCAGCAGCACCGCCTCTCGTGAGCAGTTCTTC. It encodes CASSTASREQFF.

The chain combines TRBV28 with TRBJ1-1; D is possibly TRBD1 (5 bases). In germline, CDR1 is MDHEN, CDR2 SYDVKM. The CDR3 contains 15 residues. Trimming stripped 10 bases from V and 1 base from J, with 19 bases between. In nucleotides, the CDR3 is TGTGCCACCCGAGGGTGGGGGACGGGGAACACTGAAGCTTTCTTT. Translation: CATRGWGTGNTEAFF.

This clonotype was picked up a small number of times. This sequence joins TRBV7-9 and TRBJ2-3; weak D call: TRBD2 (5 bases). V lost 4 bases and J 6 bases, leaving 20 bases between the germline ends. The CDR3 totals 16 residues. The germline gives CDR1 SEHNR, CDR2 FQNEAQ (reference sequence). The CDR3 sequence is CASSSSPRDPGDTQYF. DNA for the CDR3: TGTGCCAGCAGCTCCTCCCCCCGGGATCCGGGGGATACGCAGTATTTT.

The rearrangement joins TRBV24-1 to TRBJ2-1; D is perhaps TRBD1 (6 bases). The length of the CDR3 is 16 residues. The germline CDR1 and CDR2 sequences are KGHDR and SFDVKD. The V and J ends lost 0 bases and 2 bases respectively, with 10 bases between them. The CDR3 DNA follows: TGTGCCACCAGTGATTTGGACAGGCCCACCTACAATGAGCAGTTCTTC. It codes for CATSDLDRPTYNEQFF.

This clonotype turned up a few times. V and J are TRBV10-3 and TRBJ2-3, with D possibly TRBD2 on 6 matching bases. The length of the CDR3 is 15 residues. From germline, CDR1 is ENHRY and CDR2 SYGVKD. V was cut by 3 bases and J by 2 bases, with 12 bases left in between. The CDR3 coding sequence is TGTGCCATCAGTGATCGGCGGGATCCCACAGATACGCAGTATTTT. It is translated as CAISDRRDPTDTQYF.

Remarks on this clonotype: A much larger clonotype is one base distant, so this may be a read error. The V and J genes are TRBV7-2 and TRBJ2-5; 9 nucleotides match TRBD2. With V trimmed by 5 bases and J by 5 bases, 12 bases remained unmatched. The CDR3 extends over 16 amino acids. Germline CDR1 is SGHTA and CDR2 is FQGNSA. The CDR3 loop is CASSLLAGGPRETQYF. The CDR3, as DNA: TGTGCCAGCAGCCTATTGGCGGGGGGGCCCCGGGAGACCCAGTACTTC.

The chain joins TRBV6-1 to TRBJ2-1; unclear D gene. Between the trimmed V and J ends, which lost 1 base and 6 bases, there was a span of 10 bases. This CDR3 has 14 amino acids. Germline CDR1 reads MNHNS; CDR2 reads SASEGT. For the CDR3, the DNA is TGTGCCAGCAGTGAAGTTAGACTGGCCAATGAGCAGTTCTTC. Residues: CASSEVRLANEQFF.

This clonotype was detected only a few times. The rearrangement links TRBV7-2 to TRBJ2-1; D might be TRBD2 (7 bases). V shed 3 bases and J shed 13 bases, with 22 bases lying between them. CDR1 is SGHTA, CDR2 FQGNSA, per germline. The CDR3 contains 15 residues. CDR3 coding DNA: TGTGCCAGCAGCTTGGATCGCGGGGGCCTGAAACCTCAGTTCTTC. It specifies CASSLDRGGLKPQFF.

The rearrangement uses TRBV20-1 and TRBJ2-3, with TRBD2 matching 9 bases. From germline, CDR1 is DFQATT and CDR2 SNEGSKA (reference sequence). Trimming at V came to 0 bases and at J to 5 bases, leaving 18 bases not matched to a gene. The CDR3 contains 19 residues. The CDR3 DNA reads as TGCAGTGCTAGAGACCCGCCTAGCGGGACCGTTGCTCGACGAGATACGCAGTATTTT. Its translation: CSARDPPSGTVARRDTQYF.

The chain is built from TRBV2 and TRBJ1-1, with D possibly being TRBD1 (6 bases). V gave up 6 bases and J gave up 3 bases, with 14 bases separating them. Germline CDR1 and CDR2: SNHLY and FYNNEI. This CDR3 region has 14 residues. CDR3 in DNA: TGTGCCAGCAGAAACAGGGAGGGGGACACTGAAGCTTTCTTT. Its translation: CASRNREGDTEAFF.

This clonotype has a count of ten or more. J is TRBJ1-3 and V is TRBV27, with D unresolved. Germline V lookup: CDR1 MNHEY, CDR2 SMNVEV (reference sequence). The ends were cut back, 2 bases at V and 2 bases at J, with 10 bases in the middle. CDR3 length: 15 amino acids. CDR3 nucleotide sequence: TGTGCCAGCAGTTTAATGGGAGAACCTGGAAACACCATATATTTT. Protein product: CASSLMGEPGNTIYF.

There are many counts of this clonotype. The chain recombines TRBV7-8 with TRBJ2-7; 7 bases line up with TRBD1. V trimming: 5 bases; J trimming: 3 bases; junction bases outside the gene matches: 7. The CDR3 runs 14 residues. CDR1 and CDR2 from the germline V gene are SGHVS and FQNEAQ. The CDR3 DNA follows: TGTGCCAGCAGCCCCGGGACAGCCGGCTACGAGCAGTACTTC. This encodes CASSPGTAGYEQYF.

In its sample, this clonotype was seen a few times. The gene calls are TRBV5-1 and TRBJ2-1; 7 nucleotides align to TRBD1. With 4 bases clipped from V and 8 bases from J, the junction kept 6 bases outside the gene matches. The CDR3 extends over 13 amino acids. CDR1 SGHRS and CDR2 YFSETQ come from the germline V gene. This chain's CDR3 is CASSPQGVDEQFF. In nucleotides, the CDR3 is TGCGCCAGCAGCCCGCAGGGGGTAGATGAGCAGTTCTTC.